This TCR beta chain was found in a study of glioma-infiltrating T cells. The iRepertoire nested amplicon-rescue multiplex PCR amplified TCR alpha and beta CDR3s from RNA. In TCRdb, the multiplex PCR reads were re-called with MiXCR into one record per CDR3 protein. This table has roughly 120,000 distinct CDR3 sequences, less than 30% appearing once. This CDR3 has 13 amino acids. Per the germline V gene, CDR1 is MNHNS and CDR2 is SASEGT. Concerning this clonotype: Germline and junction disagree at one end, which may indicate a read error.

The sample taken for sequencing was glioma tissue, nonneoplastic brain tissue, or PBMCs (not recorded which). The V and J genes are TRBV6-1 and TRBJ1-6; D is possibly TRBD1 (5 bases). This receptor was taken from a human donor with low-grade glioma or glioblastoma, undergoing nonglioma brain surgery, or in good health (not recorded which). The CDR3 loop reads CAGRTTYNSPLRF. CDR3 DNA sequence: TGTGCCGGAAGGACAACGTATAATTCACCCCTCCGCTTT.